The 31 T cell receptor beta chains in this list originate from one sample, sequenced in a study of vaccination and CD4 T cells after COVID-19. Treatment denoted: approximately 9-day PBMC culture with coronavirus spike peptide pools or control peptides (ViraFEST assay). Sequencing of DNA taken from cultured CD4+ T cells relied on the Oncomine TCR Beta short-read assay. TCRdb ran MiXCR on the PCR reads and lists one entry per CDR3 protein. The table records 12,000 or so distinct CDR3 sequences, more than 45% of them present only once. Their recognized antigens are unknown. Specimen: CD4+ T cells from blood, cultured in vitro. These receptors originate from a human donor who had recovered from COVID-19.

The V call is TRBV20-1, the J call TRBJ2-4, with D perhaps matching TRBD1 or TRBD2 (6 bases each). V lost 6 bases and J 8 bases, leaving 23 bases between the germline ends. Germline CDR1 is DFQATT and CDR2 is SNEGSKA (reference sequence). The CDR3 contains 15 residues. The CDR3 loop is CSAPVSGAHQDIQYF. DNA of the CDR3: TGCAGTGCCCCCGTTTCGGGGGCGCATCAAGACATTCAGTACTTC.

The rearrangement uses TRBV15 and TRBJ2-3; D unresolved. From germline, CDR1 is LNHNV and CDR2 YYDKDF (reference sequence). Deletions cut 0 bases from V and 3 bases from J, with 7 bases between. The CDR3 spans 14 residues. DNA of the CDR3: TGTGCCACCAGCAGAGATCGAGGAACAGATACGCAGTATTTT. Its translation is CATSRDRGTDTQYF.

The chain couples TRBV2 to TRBJ2-2; D is unresolved. The CDR3 runs to 14 residues. With 4 bases removed from V and 1 base from J, the gap between germline ends came to 7 bases. Germline V gene data show CDR1 as SNHLY and CDR2 as FYNNEI. The CDR3 sequence is CASSGNRNTGELFF. CDR3 in DNA: TGTGCCAGCAGTGGTAACAGGAACACCGGGGAGCTGTTTTTT.

The chain links TRBV3-1 to TRBJ2-5; D gene ambiguous. The germline V gene has CDR1 LGHDT and CDR2 YNNKEL (reference sequence). V was pared by 5 bases and J by 5 bases, with 18 bases between. This CDR3 comprises 15 residues. CDR3 nucleotide sequence: TGTGCCAGCAGCTCCCTCCGCGTGGGCTCGGAGACCCAGTACTTC. As protein: CASSSLRVGSETQYF.

The rearrangement links TRBV20-1 to TRBJ2-1; 7 bases agree with TRBD2. There are 13 residues in the CDR3. Germline V gene data show CDR1 as DFQATT and CDR2 as SNEGSKA (reference sequence). The V gene end was trimmed by 0 bases and the J gene end by 12 bases; junction bases not matched to a gene: 8. As DNA, the CDR3 is TGCAGTGCTAGAGATATGGCGGGAGAGGCGCAGTTCTTC. Protein sequence: CSARDMAGEAQFF.

The CDR3 DNA reads TGTGCCAGCAGTCCCGGACAGGAATCCACTGAAGCTTTCTTT. This codes for CASSPGQESTEAFF. This chain connects TRBV6-1 to TRBJ1-1; TRBD1 matches at 7 bases. Looked up from germline, CDR1 is MNHNS and CDR2 is SASEGT. Trimming took 5 bases from V and 4 from J; bases not matched to a gene: 7. This CDR3 has 14 amino acids.

This clonotype was picked up a small number of times. The chain has TRBV10-3 and TRBJ2-7; 10 nucleotides agree with TRBD2. V was pared by 6 bases and J by 3 bases, with 5 bases of the junction left unmatched. Germline CDR1 and CDR2: ENHRY and SYGVKD. The CDR3 sequence is 14 residues long. CDR3 in amino acids: CAIRGTSVFYEQYF. CDR3 DNA: TGTGCCATCAGGGGGACTAGCGTGTTCTACGAGCAGTACTTC.

This clonotype has only a few counts. The chain links TRBV20-1 to TRBJ1-5; D remains unclear. Germline V gene data show CDR1 as DFQATT and CDR2 as SNEGSKA (reference sequence). V lost 0 bases to trimming and J lost 4 bases, with 7 bases between them. This CDR3 comprises 13 residues. The CDR3 DNA reads as TGCAGTGCTAGAGATTTCGGGAATCAGCCCCAGCATTTT. Translating it yields CSARDFGNQPQHF.

This chain links TRBV6-2 or TRBV6-3 with TRBJ1-5, with 8 nucleotides matching TRBD1. In germline, CDR1 is MNHEY, CDR2 SVGEGT. The CDR3 covers 13 residues. V was pared by 6 bases and J by 6 bases, with 4 bases of the junction left unmatched. CDR3 in amino acids: CASSGQGFQPQHF. The CDR3, as DNA: TGTGCCAGCAGCGGACAGGGTTTTCAGCCCCAGCATTTT.

J is TRBJ2-2 and V is TRBV24-1; perhaps TRBD1 as D (5 bases). The CDR3 is 17 residues long. V gave up 0 bases and J gave up 3 bases, with 13 bases separating them. The germline gives CDR1 KGHDR, CDR2 SFDVKD. The DNA of the CDR3 is TGTGCCACCAGTGATTTGCAAGGCAGGGCGGACACCGGGGAGCTGTTTTTT. This encodes CATSDLQGRADTGELFF.

This clonotype was seen a few times. The chain combines TRBV6-2 or TRBV6-3 with TRBJ2-7; TRBD1 is a possible D gene (5 bases). Germline V CDR1 and CDR2: MNHEY, SVGEGT. Trimming shortened V by 6 bases and J by 2 bases, and 17 bases separated the two germline ends. This CDR3 is built from 15 residues. The CDR3 DNA is TGTGCCAGCAGACCCCAATGGACATCCACCTACGAGCAGTACTTC. Residues: CASRPQWTSTYEQYF.

This clonotype was seen once. V usage is TRBV6-2 or TRBV6-3 and J usage is TRBJ2-1; 7 bases line up with TRBD2. This CDR3 has 15 residues. The J segment lost 0 bases and the V segment lost 8 bases, leaving 7 bases of the junction unmatched. From germline, CDR1 is MNHEY and CDR2 SVGEGT. Here the CDR3 reads CASLAEGYSYNEQFF. DNA for the CDR3: TGTGCCAGCCTAGCGGAGGGGTACTCCTACAATGAGCAGTTCTTC.

This chain uses TRBV24-1 with TRBJ2-7; 12 bases match TRBD1. V was pared by 4 bases and J by 9 bases, with 9 bases of the junction left unmatched. The CDR3 length is 15 residues. From germline, CDR1 is KGHDR and CDR2 SFDVKD. CDR3 residues: CATSDPGTGGAGQYF. In DNA form, the CDR3 reads TGTGCCACCAGTGACCCCGGGACAGGGGGCGCGGGGCAGTACTTC.

This clonotype was detected only a few times. The CDR3 sequence is CASSPSGTSGMGETQYF. The CDR3 nucleotides read TGTGCCAGCAGCCCGTCCGGGACTAGCGGGATGGGAGAGACCCAGTACTTC. This chain uses TRBV7-8 with TRBJ2-5; the match to TRBD2 covers 13 bases. The ends lost 5 bases at V and 4 bases at J; junction bases unmatched: 10. Germline assignment: CDR1 SGHVS and CDR2 FQNEAQ. The CDR3 consists of 17 residues.

This clonotype was seen a few times. This chain links TRBV6-1 with TRBJ1-6, with D possibly matching TRBD1 (5 bases). The CDR3 has 14 amino acids. The V gene lost 3 bases and the J gene lost 8 bases, with 11 bases spanning the gap. CDR1 and CDR2 (germline): MNHNS, SASEGT. Written as DNA, the CDR3 is TGTGCCAGCAGTGAGGCAGGGAGAGATTCACCCCTCCACTTT. Residues: CASSEAGRDSPLHF.

The rearrangement joins TRBV12-3 or TRBV12-4 to TRBJ1-5, with D hard to call. With 5 bases removed from V and 3 bases from J, the gap between germline ends came to 14 bases. The CDR3 runs to 15 residues. The CDR3: CASSPSRRNNQPQHF. In DNA form, the CDR3 reads TGTGCCAGCAGTCCAAGCCGGAGGAACAATCAGCCCCAGCATTTT.

The chain employs TRBV20-1 and TRBJ2-7, with 7 positions matching TRBD1. The CDR3 loop spans 14 amino acids. The V segment lost 6 bases and the J segment 5 bases; nucleotides outside the gene matches: 13. The germline V gene has CDR1 DFQATT and CDR2 SNEGSKA (reference sequence). CDR3 nucleotide sequence: TGCAGTGCCCCACAGAACAGGGGCGCTAACGAGCAGTACTTC. This codes for CSAPQNRGANEQYF.

The chain carries TRBV20-1 and TRBJ2-1; no clear D. CDR1 and CDR2 from the germline V gene are DFQATT and SNEGSKA (reference sequence). V was pared by 0 bases and J by 5 bases, with 8 bases between. CDR3 length: 13 residues. This chain's CDR3 is CSAREDANNEQFF. The CDR3 DNA reads TGCAGTGCTAGAGAGGACGCCAACAATGAGCAGTTCTTC.

A few counts support this clonotype. J is TRBJ2-1 and V is TRBV6-1; possible D gene TRBD2, 6 bases. This CDR3 has 14 residues. V was clipped by 9 bases and J by 2 bases, with 14 bases between them. CDR1 MNHNS and CDR2 SASEGT come from the germline V gene. As DNA, the CDR3 is TGTGCCAGTTCATCGACTAGGACCTACAATGAGCAGTTCTTC. It yields the protein CASSSTRTYNEQFF.

This sequence joins TRBV5-1 and TRBJ2-7, with D possibly matching TRBD2 (7 bases). The CDR3 contains 15 residues. Germline V gene lookup returns CDR1 SGHRS and CDR2 YFSETQ. Trimming stripped 3 bases from V and 0 bases from J, with 13 bases between. The CDR3 is CASSSEGGSSYEQYF. The CDR3 DNA follows: TGCGCCAGCAGCTCGGAGGGGGGGAGCTCCTACGAGCAGTACTTC.

CDR3 coding DNA: TGTGCCAGCAGCTTAGAGTCCGGGACAGGGCGGGGCGAGCAGTACTTC. Protein product: CASSLESGTGRGEQYF. This chain links TRBV7-6 with TRBJ2-7; TRBD1 agrees at 9 bases. Germline V CDR1 and CDR2: SGHVS, FNYEAQ. There are 16 residues in the CDR3. V dropped 1 base and J dropped 6; count of bases not matched to a gene: 10.

This clonotype has a handful of counts. The chain links TRBV6-2 or TRBV6-3 to TRBJ1-5; D unclear. This CDR3 spans 17 amino acids. Trimming stripped 2 bases from V and 5 bases from J, with 19 bases between. The germline CDR1 and CDR2 sequences are MNHEY and SVGEGT. The CDR3 loop reads CASSYRLGGSGDQPQHF. CDR3 sequence (DNA): TGTGCCAGCAGTTACCGGTTGGGTGGGTCCGGGGATCAGCCCCAGCATTTT.

V gene TRBV6-4 combines with J gene TRBJ2-5; 12 nucleotides agree with TRBD2. This CDR3 spans 15 amino acids. CDR1 is MRHNA, CDR2 SNTAGT, per germline. With V trimmed by 3 bases and J by 2 bases, 1 base remained unmatched. This CDR3 is CASSETSGGQETQYF. Here the CDR3 DNA reads TGTGCCAGCAGTGAAACTAGCGGGGGGCAAGAGACCCAGTACTTC.

This clonotype showed up just once. The V and J genes are TRBV10-3 and TRBJ1-6; 7 bases match TRBD1. Germline values: CDR1 ENHRY, CDR2 SYGVKD. The CDR3 is 13 amino acids. With 6 bases clipped from V and 8 bases from J, the junction kept 4 bases outside the gene matches. The CDR3 coding sequence is TGTGCCATCAGGCCAGACAGGGATTCACCCCTCCACTTT. Its protein is CAIRPDRDSPLHF.

This clonotype came up a few times. The chain joins TRBV7-3 to TRBJ2-5; tentatively, D is TRBD1 (6 bases). V was clipped by 1 base and J by 0 bases, with 9 bases between them. Germline-derived CDR1 and CDR2 are SGHTA and FQGTGA. The CDR3 has 15 amino acids. The CDR3 is CASSLSGTYQETQYF. The CDR3 DNA follows: TGTGCCAGCAGCTTAAGTGGGACATACCAAGAGACCCAGTACTTC.

This clonotype has just a few counts. The chain uses TRBV5-4 and TRBJ1-2; TRBD1 matches 7 bases. J lost 0 bases, V lost 4 bases, and 6 bases had no gene match. CDR1 SGHNT and CDR2 YYREEE come from the germline V gene (reference sequence). The CDR3 runs 15 residues. The CDR3, as DNA: TGTGCCAGCAGCCATGACAGGGCGGCTAACTATGGCTACACCTTC. It codes for CASSHDRAANYGYTF.

The rearrangement uses TRBV12-3 or TRBV12-4 and TRBJ1-2, with 9 bases matching TRBD1. The V and J ends lost 4 bases and 5 bases, in that order; junction bases with no gene match: 8. The CDR3 extends over 15 amino acids. The CDR3 loop is CASSYENRGRYGYTF. CDR3 coding DNA: TGTGCCAGCAGTTATGAAAACAGGGGGCGTTATGGCTACACCTTC.

The V call is TRBV2, the J call TRBJ2-1, with 7 bases that match TRBD2. V lost 6 bases to trimming and J lost 0 bases; unmatched junction nucleotides: 8. Germline CDR1 is SNHLY and CDR2 is FYNNEI. The CDR3 loop spans 16 amino acids. The CDR3 protein is CASSRIAGSSYNEQFF. As DNA, the CDR3 is TGTGCCAGCAGCCGAATAGCGGGTAGCTCCTACAATGAGCAGTTCTTC.

The rearrangement links TRBV20-1 to TRBJ1-5; no definite D call. Trimming cost V 0 bases and J 1 base, with 7 bases left between them. CDR1 is DFQATT and CDR2 is SNEGSKA in the germline V gene (reference sequence). The CDR3 length is 14 residues. The CDR3 loop is CSARDGRSNQPQHF. CDR3 DNA: TGCAGTGCTAGAGATGGCAGGAGCAATCAGCCCCAGCATTTT.

The V gene is TRBV20-1, the J gene TRBJ1-4; D is perhaps TRBD1 (5 bases). The germline V and J ends were trimmed by 5 bases and 7 bases, with 14 bases remaining between them. CDR1 and CDR2 (germline): DFQATT, SNEGSKA (reference sequence). The CDR3 runs to 13 residues. The CDR3 bases are TGCAGTGCTCCGGAGGGGCCAGGTGAAAAACTGTTTTTT. Protein sequence: CSAPEGPGEKLFF.

The J gene is TRBJ2-3, the V gene TRBV20-1, with 11 bases identical to TRBD2. Germline V gene data show CDR1 as DFQATT and CDR2 as SNEGSKA (reference sequence). This CDR3 has 17 amino acids. V lost 3 bases, J lost 0 bases, and 8 bases stayed unmatched. CDR3 DNA: TGCAGTGCTAGGGGGACTAGCGGAGTGCCTAGCACAGATACGCAGTATTTT. It codes for CSARGTSGVPSTDTQYF.